The 18 T cell receptor beta chains listed next were all sequenced from one sample in a study of OX40 agonist ivuxolimab in advanced cancers. Assay: immunoSEQ multiplex PCR; the TCRdb copy retains only in-frame clones and omits some. The sample lists some 40,000 clones; over 60% were seen once. The input for sequencing was CD4+ or CD8+ T cells sorted from blood, taken in a trial of the OX40 agonist ivuxolimab. The receptors were gathered from an adult with an advanced solid tumor such as melanoma, head and neck, liver or kidney cancer.

This clone was counted between two and nine times. The chain links TRBV30 to TRBJ2-7; D is perhaps TRBD1 or TRBD2 (6 bases each). Germline CDR1 is GTSNPN and CDR2 is SVGIG (reference sequence). The CDR3 length is 14 residues. Trimming cost V 2 bases and J 2 bases, with 13 bases left between them. For the CDR3, the DNA is TGTGCCTGGAGTCGGGGGCGACCCCCCTACGAGCAGTACTTC. Translating it yields CAWSRGRPPYEQYF.

The chain carries TRBV5-1 and TRBJ2-2, with TRBD1 matching over 11 bases. This CDR3 has 17 amino acids. Germline lookup yields CDR1 SGHRS and CDR2 YFSETQ. The V segment lost 4 bases and the J segment 5 bases; nucleotides outside the gene matches: 10. DNA for the CDR3: TGCGCCAGCAGCCGAATTGGACAGGGGGCAGGGACCGGGGAGCTGTTTTTT. Translation: CASSRIGQGAGTGELFF.

This clone was observed a few times. The CDR3 bases are TGTGCCAGCAGCAGCACCCCCGGGGGGTCCTACGAGCAGTACTTC. Its translation is CASSSTPGGSYEQYF. The chain carries TRBV7-2 and TRBJ2-7; 7 nucleotides match TRBD2. V was clipped by 5 bases and J by 1 base; unmatched bases: 8. Germline-derived CDR1 and CDR2 are SGHTA and FQGNSA. This CDR3 is built from 15 residues.

This chain uses TRBV9 with TRBJ2-5, with TRBD2 matching 12 bases. Losses at the gene ends were 4 bases for V and 5 bases for J; bases not matched to a gene: 6. This CDR3 has 15 residues. Germline V gene lookup returns CDR1 SGDLS and CDR2 YYNGEE. Here the CDR3 DNA reads TGTGCCAGCAGCTCTAGCGGGGGGGCCGGGGAGACCCAGTACTTC. Translated, it gives CASSSSGGAGETQYF.

The chain has TRBV7-9 and TRBJ2-7; no clear D gene. V was shortened by 1 base and J by 5 bases, with 9 bases between the two germline ends. CDR3 size: 13 residues. CDR1 is SEHNR, CDR2 FQNEAQ, per germline (reference sequence). CDR3 protein: CASSLGGSHEQYF. DNA of the CDR3: TGTGCCAGCAGCTTAGGAGGAAGCCACGAGCAGTACTTC.

The count of this clone is one. V and J are TRBV6-4 and TRBJ2-6; 9 nucleotides match TRBD2. J gave up 3 bases and V 8 bases, and 11 bases lay outside the gene matches. The CDR3 extends over 17 amino acids. The V gene's germline CDR1 is MRHNA and CDR2 SNTAGT. The CDR3 coding sequence is TGTGCCAGCGCCCCCGGGACTAGCCTGCATGGGGCCAACGTCCTGACTTTC. Protein: CASAPGTSLHGANVLTF.

The J gene is TRBJ2-7, the V gene TRBV5-1; a possible D gene is TRBD1 (8 bases). From germline, CDR1 is SGHRS and CDR2 YFSETQ. The CDR3 has 16 residues. Trimming took 2 bases from V and 7 from J, leaving 22 bases between them. The CDR3 DNA follows: TGCGCCAGCAGCTTTGGGGGACAGGCAGCGGGGATAGAGCAGTACTTC. It yields the protein CASSFGGQAAGIEQYF.

The rearrangement joins TRBV28 to TRBJ2-6; D perhaps matches TRBD2 (5 bases). V was shortened by 3 bases and J by 3 bases, with 12 bases between the two germline ends. CDR3 length: 16 amino acids. Germline V CDR1 and CDR2: MDHEN, SYDVKM. The CDR3 spells CASSLGSSLGANVLTF. Written as DNA, the CDR3 is TGTGCCAGCAGTTTGGGTTCTAGCCTTGGGGCCAACGTCCTGACTTTC.

The gene calls are TRBV9 and TRBJ1-5; 8 nucleotides align to TRBD1. Germline V lookup: CDR1 SGDLS, CDR2 YYNGEE. The length of the CDR3 is 18 residues. V shed 2 bases, J shed 0 bases, and the junction held 10 bases outside the gene matches. As DNA, the CDR3 is TGTGCCAGCAGCGTGGGGCCTGGGGACAGGATTAGCAATCAGCCCCAGCATTTT. It translates to CASSVGPGDRISNQPQHF.

The CDR3 coding sequence is TGTGCCAGCAGCGTAGGCTCTGGGCAAGCGCAGTATTTT. This codes for CASSVGSGQAQYF. The chain recombines TRBV9 with TRBJ2-3; no clear D. The CDR3 sequence is 13 residues long. Between the trimmed V and J ends, which lost 0 bases and 10 bases, there was a span of 12 bases. The germline V gene has CDR1 SGDLS and CDR2 YYNGEE.

This clone turned up a few times. For the CDR3, the DNA is TGTGCCACCAGCAGAGGGGACAGTAACTATGGCTACACCTTC. This codes for CATSRGDSNYGYTF. The chain recombines TRBV15 with TRBJ1-2; TRBD1 aligns across 7 bases. With 1 base clipped from V and 1 base from J, the junction kept 0 bases outside the gene matches. There are 14 residues in the CDR3. The germline V gene encodes CDR1 LNHNV and CDR2 YYDKDF (reference sequence).

The chain carries TRBV12-5 and TRBJ2-2; TRBD1 is a possible D gene (5 bases). The CDR3 has 13 residues. Germline-derived CDR1 and CDR2 are LGHNT and FRNRAP. The V and J ends lost 8 bases and 7 bases respectively, with 14 bases between them. CDR3 residues: CASLQGSGGELFF. As DNA, the CDR3 is TGTGCTAGTCTCCAGGGTTCAGGCGGGGAGCTGTTTTTT.

This rearrangement joins TRBV19 to TRBJ1-6; 7 bases are shared with TRBD1. The junction had 8 bases not matched to a gene; V was cut back by 6 bases and J by 6 bases. Germline V CDR1 and CDR2: LNHDA, SQIVND (reference sequence). This CDR3 has 15 residues. The CDR3 DNA sequence: TGTGCCAGTAGCCCCGGAACAGGGGTTAATTCACCCCTCCACTTT. Residues: CASSPGTGVNSPLHF.

The chain employs TRBV15 and TRBJ1-4; weak D call: TRBD1 (6 bases). Germline V lookup: CDR1 LNHNV, CDR2 YYDKDF (reference sequence). There are 14 residues in the CDR3. Trimming shortened V by 0 bases and J by 12 bases, and 14 bases separated the two germline ends. The CDR3: CATSRDRGTRELFF. Written as DNA, the CDR3 is TGTGCCACCAGCAGAGATCGCGGGACAAGGGAACTGTTTTTT.

This chain connects TRBV5-1 to TRBJ1-5; 8 bases align to TRBD1. The CDR3 extends over 14 amino acids. The germline V gene encodes CDR1 SGHRS and CDR2 YFSETQ. V was pared by 6 bases and J by 3 bases, with 5 bases of the junction left unmatched. The CDR3 nucleotides read TGCGCCAGCAAGTTACAGGGGGACAATCAGCCCCAGCATTTT. Protein product: CASKLQGDNQPQHF.

Only one count was recorded for this clone. This rearrangement joins TRBV18 to TRBJ2-5; D is ambiguous. This CDR3 has 13 residues. Germline CDR1 reads KGHSH; CDR2 reads LQKENI. Trimming took 8 bases from V and 1 from J, leaving 11 bases between them. In DNA form, the CDR3 reads TGTGCCAGCCTTTTGGGGATCCAAGAGACCCAGTACTTC. This codes for CASLLGIQETQYF.

The chain carries TRBV21-1 and TRBJ2-7; TRBD1 is the table's D call and was not checked against the DNA. TRBV21-1 is listed as a pseudogene. The CDR3 spans 17 residues. In DNA form, the CDR3 reads TGTGCCAGCAGCAAAGCGCTTCGGGGGACAGGCTCCTACGAGCAGTACTTC. Residues: CASSKALRGTGSYEQYF.

The gene calls are TRBV6-1 and TRBJ1-1; possibly TRBD1 for D (5 bases). The germline V gene encodes CDR1 MNHNS and CDR2 SASEGT. V shed 4 bases and J shed 3 bases, with 9 bases lying between them. This CDR3 has 13 amino acids. The CDR3: CASSGRGDTEAFF. DNA for the CDR3: TGTGCCAGCAGTGGTAGGGGTGACACTGAAGCTTTCTTT.